Listed below are T cell receptor beta chains from one sample, sequenced in a study of Ad26.COV2.S vaccination and SARS-CoV-2 variants. TCRdb's table, derived via immunoSEQ multiplex PCR, lists solely in-frame clones and lacks some. The sample consists of approximately 300,000 clones, about 82% of them appearing once. This material consisted of peripheral blood, taken in a trial of Ad26.COV2.S vaccine versus placebo. Source of these receptors: a person between 18 and 65 years old who received the Ad26.COV2.S COVID-19 vaccine or a placebo. CDR3s include the opening cysteine and the closing phenylalanine or tryptophan. Each record gives: V gene, J gene, D gene, clone size, CDR3 protein, CDR3 DNA. A D gene is named only where the DNA matches it firmly. Clone size appears in some rows only: once, few, many, or a class for an expanded clone.

V: TRBV27
J: TRBJ2-1
D: TRBD1
size: once
CDR3: CASSFVTGLGGNEQFF
DNA: TGTGCCAGCAGTTTCGTGACAGGGCTGGGTGGGAATGAGCAGTTCTTC

V: TRBV24-1
J: TRBJ1-5
D: TRBD1
size: -
CDR3: CATSEGGGQGRSQPQHF
DNA: TGTGCCACCAGTGAGGGGGGGGGACAGGGACGGAGTCAGCCCCAGCATTTT

V: TRBV5-1
J: TRBJ1-2
D: -
size: -
CDR3: CASSSNSGMGGYTF
DNA: TGCGCCAGCAGCTCCAATTCAGGGATGGGTGGCTACACCTTC

V: TRBV2
J: TRBJ2-1
D: TRBD2
size: -
CDR3: CASSSRISGVGTYNEQFF
DNA: TGTGCCAGCAGTTCCAGGATTAGCGGGGTAGGGACCTACAATGAGCAGTTCTTC

V: TRBV3-1/TRBV3-2
J: TRBJ2-1
D: TRBD2
size: -
CDR3: CASSQIAGGDNEQFF
DNA: TGTGCCAGCAGCCAGATAGCGGGGGGGGACAATGAGCAGTTCTTC

V: TRBV5-1
J: TRBJ2-7
D: TRBD1
size: few
CDR3: CASSIETGVYYEQYF
DNA: TGCGCCAGCAGCATTGAGACAGGGGTCTACTACGAGCAGTACTTC

V: TRBV30
J: TRBJ2-3
D: TRBD1
size: -
CDR3: CAWSVQGASVVDTQYF
DNA: TGTGCCTGGAGTGTACAGGGGGCCTCGGTAGTAGATACGCAGTATTTT

V: TRBV15
J: TRBJ2-7
D: -
size: -
CDR3: CATSGKYEQYF
DNA: TGTGCCACCAGCGGGAAATACGAGCAGTACTTC

V: TRBV5-4
J: TRBJ2-3
D: -
size: -
CDR3: CASSLGNPDTQYF
DNA: TGTGCCAGCAGCTTGGGGAATCCAGATACGCAGTATTTT

V: TRBV15
J: TRBJ1-2
D: -
size: -
CDR3: CATSNGHGYGYTF
DNA: TGTGCCACCAGCAACGGACACGGCTATGGCTACACCTTC

V: TRBV6-5
J: TRBJ2-7
D: -
size: -
CDR3: CASSYSGDTRGEQYF
DNA: TGTGCCAGCAGTTACTCGGGGGATACCAGAGGAGAGCAGTACTTC

V: TRBV7-3
J: TRBJ2-1
D: -
size: -
CDR3: CASSLESSYNEQFF
DNA: TGTGCCAGCAGCTTAGAGTCCTCCTACAATGAGCAGTTCTTC

V: TRBV5-1
J: TRBJ1-2
D: -
size: -
CDR3: CASSLNGAGEGYTF
DNA: TGCGCCAGCAGCTTGAACGGAGCAGGGGAGGGCTACACCTTC

V: TRBV11-2
J: TRBJ1-4
D: TRBD1
size: -
CDR3: CASSFRTIGTATNEKLFF
DNA: TGTGCCAGCAGCTTCCGGACGATCGGGACAGCAACTAATGAAAAACTGTTTTTT

V: TRBV3-1/TRBV3-2
J: TRBJ1-1
D: -
size: -
CDR3: CASSPSRGFRQAFF
DNA: TGTGCCAGCAGCCCGTCTAGGGGCTTCAGGCAAGCTTTCTTT

V: TRBV5-5
J: TRBJ1-4
D: -
size: -
CDR3: CASSLNTGLEKLFF
DNA: TGTGCCAGCAGCTTGAACACTGGGCTTGAAAAACTGTTTTTT

V: TRBV6-5
J: TRBJ2-1
D: -
size: -
CDR3: CASSYRTTMSYNEQFF
DNA: TGTGCCAGCAGTTACCGGACTACCATGTCTTACAATGAGCAGTTCTTC

V: TRBV28
J: TRBJ2-7
D: -
size: -
CDR3: CASSRPGQPPYEQYF
DNA: TGTGCCAGCAGCCGCCCCGGACAGCCCCCCTACGAGCAGTACTTC

V: TRBV12-5
J: TRBJ2-7
D: -
size: -
CDR3: CASGPSGAQAYEQYF
DNA: TGTGCTAGTGGCCCGTCCGGGGCGCAAGCTTACGAGCAGTACTTC

V: TRBV15
J: TRBJ2-7
D: TRBD1
size: once
CDR3: CATSRDLRQGAYEQYF
DNA: TGTGCCACCAGCAGAGATCTGAGACAGGGGGCCTACGAGCAGTACTTC

V: TRBV5-6
J: TRBJ2-7
D: -
size: -
CDR3: CASSRLAPYEQYF
DNA: TGTGCCAGCAGCCGACTGGCTCCCTACGAGCAGTACTTC

V: TRBV9
J: TRBJ1-1
D: -
size: -
CDR3: CASSPRGEAFF
DNA: TGTGCCAGCAGCCCCCGGGGTGAAGCTTTCTTT

V: TRBV5-1
J: TRBJ2-2
D: TRBD1
size: -
CDR3: CASSLDRGNTGELFF
DNA: TGCGCCAGCAGCCTGGACAGGGGGAACACCGGGGAGCTGTTTTTT

V: TRBV4-1
J: TRBJ2-6
D: -
size: once
CDR3: CASSHPQGRSGANVLTF
DNA: TGCGCCAGCAGCCACCCCCAAGGACGCTCTGGGGCCAACGTCCTGACTTTC

V: TRBV9
J: TRBJ1-4
D: -
size: -
CDR3: CASSLRHSTNEKLFF
DNA: TGTGCCAGCAGCCTAAGACATTCAACTAATGAAAAACTGTTTTTT

V: TRBV28
J: TRBJ2-3
D: -
size: -
CDR3: CASSPPSGRTDTQYF
DNA: TGTGCCAGCAGTCCCCCATCGGGGCGAACAGATACGCAGTATTTT

V: TRBV6-7
J: TRBJ2-1
D: -
size: -
CDR3: CASSYPILGGYRKQFF
DNA: TGTGCCAGCAGTTACCCGATACTGGGGGGATATAGGAAGCAGTTCTTC

V: TRBV10-3
J: TRBJ2-7
D: -
size: -
CDR3: CASIRDGRGGEQYF
DNA: TGTGCCTCAATACGGGACGGAAGGGGGGGCGAGCAGTACTTC

V: TRBV7-2
J: TRBJ1-2
D: -
size: -
CDR3: CASSNTGNYGYTF
DNA: TGTGCCAGCAGTAATACAGGGAACTATGGCTACACCTTC

V: TRBV29-1
J: TRBJ2-7
D: -
size: -
CDR3: CSVEKGSSGEQYF
DNA: TGCAGCGTTGAAAAAGGGTCTTCAGGCGAGCAGTACTTC

V: TRBV27
J: TRBJ2-1
D: TRBD2
size: -
CDR3: CASSSLAVTYNEQFF
DNA: TGTGCCAGCAGCTCTCTAGCGGTGACATACAATGAGCAGTTCTTC

V: TRBV6-5
J: TRBJ2-7
D: TRBD1
size: -
CDR3: CASSRQTGGYEQYF
DNA: TGTGCCAGCAGTCGACAGACAGGGGGCTACGAGCAGTACTTC

V: TRBV5-4
J: TRBJ2-3
D: TRBD2
size: -
CDR3: CASSIPGTSGGASDTQYF
DNA: TGTGCCAGCAGCATCCCCGGGACTAGCGGGGGGGCTTCAGATACGCAGTATTTT

V: TRBV19
J: TRBJ1-5
D: TRBD1
size: -
CDR3: CASSPLGGPSAQHF
DNA: TGTGCCAGTAGTCCCCTAGGGGGCCCCTCGGCCCAGCATTTT

V: TRBV5-1
J: TRBJ2-7
D: -
size: -
CDR3: CASSLAGGAFDEQYF
DNA: TGCGCCAGCAGCTTGGCCGGCGGGGCATTCGACGAGCAGTACTTC

V: TRBV30
J: TRBJ1-2
D: TRBD1
size: -
CDR3: CAWGPGGRDYGYTF
DNA: TGTGCCTGGGGACCAGGGGGCCGAGACTATGGCTACACCTTC

V: TRBV9
J: TRBJ2-2
D: -
size: few
CDR3: CASSVASRNTGELFF
DNA: TGTGCCAGCAGCGTAGCAAGCAGGAACACCGGGGAGCTGTTTTTT

V: TRBV5-8
J: TRBJ1-4
D: -
size: -
CDR3: CASSLAGFREKLFF
DNA: TGTGCCAGCAGCTTGGCCGGGTTCAGAGAAAAACTGTTTTTT

V: TRBV6-1
J: TRBJ1-5
D: TRBD1
size: -
CDR3: CASSDATGGDQPQHF
DNA: TGTGCCAGCAGTGATGCCACAGGGGGCGATCAGCCCCAGCATTTT

V: TRBV5-5
J: TRBJ2-7
D: -
size: -
CDR3: CASSVDNILHRAGRSYEQYF
DNA: TGTGCCAGCAGCGTCGACAACATACTCCACAGGGCTGGTCGGTCCTACGAGCAGTACTTC

V: TRBV5-1
J: TRBJ1-2
D: -
size: -
CDR3: CASRLRAYYGYTF
DNA: TGCGCCAGCAGACTCCGGGCCTACTATGGCTACACCTTC

V: TRBV6-2/TRBV6-3
J: TRBJ2-3
D: -
size: once
CDR3: CASSYSRGTDTQYF
DNA: TGTGCCAGCAGTTACTCAAGAGGGACCGATACGCAGTATTTT